This is a list of T cell receptor beta chains from one sample in a study of blood T cell repertoires in COVID-19. Produced via immunoSEQ multiplex PCR; TCRdb's table is partial and in-frame only. The sample shows some 300,000 clones, about nine tenths of them seen only once. Sequenced sample: PBMCs or T cells enriched from blood (not recorded which). These receptors all stem from a young man who had recovered from COVID-19. Each CDR3 is given with its conserved first and last residue. Fields, in order: J gene, CDR3 length, V gene, D gene, clone size, CDR3 protein, CDR3 DNA. A D gene is named only where the DNA matches it firmly. The listing skips clone size in some rows; elsewhere it reads once, few, many or a size class.

j_call: TRBJ1-5
cdr3_length: 15
v_call: TRBV18
d_call: NA
clone_size: NA
cdr3_aa: CASSPPGRPNQPQHF
cdr3_nt: TGTGCCAGCTCACCCCCGGGGAGGCCAAATCAGCCCCAGCATTTT

j_call: TRBJ2-7
cdr3_length: 13
v_call: TRBV20-1
d_call: TRBD1
clone_size: NA
cdr3_aa: CSAGGQGRDEQYF
cdr3_nt: TGCAGTGCTGGTGGACAGGGCCGGGATGAGCAGTACTTC

j_call: TRBJ1-2
cdr3_length: 13
v_call: TRBV2
d_call: NA
clone_size: once
cdr3_aa: CASTTQDWRGYTF
cdr3_nt: TGTGCCAGCACTACACAGGATTGGCGAGGCTACACCTTC

j_call: TRBJ1-3
cdr3_length: 14
v_call: TRBV25-1
d_call: TRBD1
clone_size: NA
cdr3_aa: CASSDRDRGNTIYF
cdr3_nt: TGTGCCAGCAGTGACCGGGACAGGGGAAACACCATATATTTT

j_call: TRBJ2-1
cdr3_length: 16
v_call: TRBV5-1
d_call: NA
clone_size: NA
cdr3_aa: CASSDPSRSLYNEQFF
cdr3_nt: TGCGCCAGCAGCGATCCTTCGCGGAGCTTATACAATGAGCAGTTCTTC

j_call: TRBJ2-1
cdr3_length: 16
v_call: TRBV5-1
d_call: TRBD1
clone_size: once
cdr3_aa: CASSPYPGQDYNEQFF
cdr3_nt: TGCGCCAGCAGCCCTTACCCGGGACAGGACTACAATGAGCAGTTCTTC

j_call: TRBJ1-4
cdr3_length: 18
v_call: TRBV28
d_call: TRBD1
clone_size: NA
cdr3_aa: CASRRDRGPSTPNEKLFF
cdr3_nt: TGTGCCAGTCGCCGGGACAGAGGGCCCTCAACCCCCAATGAAAAACTGTTTTTT

j_call: TRBJ2-3
cdr3_length: 15
v_call: TRBV11-3
d_call: NA
clone_size: NA
cdr3_aa: CASSPRGSSSDTQYF
cdr3_nt: TGTGCCAGCAGCCCCCGGGGGAGTTCATCAGATACGCAGTATTTT

j_call: TRBJ2-1
cdr3_length: 15
v_call: TRBV14
d_call: TRBD2
clone_size: NA
cdr3_aa: CASSQLAGEYNEQFF
cdr3_nt: TGTGCCAGCAGCCAACTAGCGGGCGAATACAATGAGCAGTTCTTC

j_call: TRBJ1-2
cdr3_length: 13
v_call: TRBV18
d_call: TRBD1
clone_size: NA
cdr3_aa: CASSPDRLYGYTF
cdr3_nt: TGTGCCAGCTCACCGGACAGGCTCTATGGCTACACCTTC